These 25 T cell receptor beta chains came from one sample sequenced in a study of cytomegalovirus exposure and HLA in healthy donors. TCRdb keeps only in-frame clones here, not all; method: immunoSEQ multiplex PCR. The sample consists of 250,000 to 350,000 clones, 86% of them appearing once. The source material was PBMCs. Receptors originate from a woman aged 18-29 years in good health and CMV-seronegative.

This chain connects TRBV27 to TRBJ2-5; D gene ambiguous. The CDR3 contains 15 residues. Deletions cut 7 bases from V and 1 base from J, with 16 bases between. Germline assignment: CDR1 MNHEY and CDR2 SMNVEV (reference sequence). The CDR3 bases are TGTGCCAGCACGCCTAGTGTAGAGGTCCAAGAGACCCAGTACTTC. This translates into CASTPSVEVQETQYF.

Written as DNA, the CDR3 is TGTGCCAGTACTGAGAATCGGGTGGATGAAGCTTTCTTT. Protein: CASTENRVDEAFF. The chain uses TRBV19 and TRBJ1-1; D remains unclear. The V end was cut by 7 bases, the J end by 7 bases, with 16 bases between. The CDR3 spans 13 residues. In germline, CDR1 is LNHDA, CDR2 SQIVND (reference sequence).

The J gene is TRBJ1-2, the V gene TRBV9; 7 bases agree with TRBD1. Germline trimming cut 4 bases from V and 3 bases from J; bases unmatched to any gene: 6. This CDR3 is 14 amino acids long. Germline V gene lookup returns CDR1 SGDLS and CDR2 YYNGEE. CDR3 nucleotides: TGTGCCAGCAGCCGAGACAGGGAAGACTATGGCTACACCTTC. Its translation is CASSRDREDYGYTF.

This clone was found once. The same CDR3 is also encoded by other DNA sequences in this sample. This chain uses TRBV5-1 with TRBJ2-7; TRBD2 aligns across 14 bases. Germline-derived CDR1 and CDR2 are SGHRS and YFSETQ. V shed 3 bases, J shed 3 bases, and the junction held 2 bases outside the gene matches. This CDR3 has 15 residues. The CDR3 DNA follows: TGCGCCAGCAGCTCGGGACTAGCGGGAGTCTACGAGCAGTACTTC. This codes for CASSSGLAGVYEQYF.

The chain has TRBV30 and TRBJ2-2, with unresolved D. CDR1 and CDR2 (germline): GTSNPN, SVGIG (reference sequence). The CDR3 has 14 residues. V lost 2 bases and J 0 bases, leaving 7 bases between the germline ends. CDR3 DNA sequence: TGTGCCTGGAGTTTAAGCACGAACACCGGGGAGCTGTTTTTT. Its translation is CAWSLSTNTGELFF.

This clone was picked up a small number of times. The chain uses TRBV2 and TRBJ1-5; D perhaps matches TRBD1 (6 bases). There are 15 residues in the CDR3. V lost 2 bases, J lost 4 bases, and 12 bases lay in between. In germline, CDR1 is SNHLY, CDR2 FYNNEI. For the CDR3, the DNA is TGTGCCAGCAGTGAAATGGGGGGGCTGAATCAGCCCCAGCATTTT. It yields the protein CASSEMGGLNQPQHF.

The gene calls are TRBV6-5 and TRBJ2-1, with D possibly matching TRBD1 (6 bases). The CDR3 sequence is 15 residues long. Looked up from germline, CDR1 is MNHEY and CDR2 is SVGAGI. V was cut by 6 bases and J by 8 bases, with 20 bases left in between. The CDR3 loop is CASRSGVWDIDEQFF. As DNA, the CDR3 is TGTGCCAGCAGATCAGGGGTATGGGACATCGATGAGCAGTTCTTC.

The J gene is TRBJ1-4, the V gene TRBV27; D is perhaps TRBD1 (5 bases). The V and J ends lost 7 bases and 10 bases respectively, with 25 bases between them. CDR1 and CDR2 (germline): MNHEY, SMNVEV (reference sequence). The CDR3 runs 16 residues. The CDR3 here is CASKAAGGGSFGKLFF. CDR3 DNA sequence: TGTGCCAGCAAGGCGGCCGGGGGGGGGTCATTCGGAAAACTGTTTTTT.

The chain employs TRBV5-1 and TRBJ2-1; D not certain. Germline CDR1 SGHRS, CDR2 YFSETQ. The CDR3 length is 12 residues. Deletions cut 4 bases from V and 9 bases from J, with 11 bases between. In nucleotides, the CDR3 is TGCGCCAGCAGCCTAAAGTTAGTTGAGCAGTTCTTC. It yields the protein CASSLKLVEQFF.

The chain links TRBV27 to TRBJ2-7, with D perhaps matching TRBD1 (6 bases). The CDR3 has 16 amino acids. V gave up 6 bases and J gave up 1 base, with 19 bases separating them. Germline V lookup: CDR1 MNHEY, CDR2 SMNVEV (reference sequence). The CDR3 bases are TGTGCCAGCAGCCAACCGGTCGTTCAGGGGTCCTACGAGCAGTACTTC. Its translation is CASSQPVVQGSYEQYF.

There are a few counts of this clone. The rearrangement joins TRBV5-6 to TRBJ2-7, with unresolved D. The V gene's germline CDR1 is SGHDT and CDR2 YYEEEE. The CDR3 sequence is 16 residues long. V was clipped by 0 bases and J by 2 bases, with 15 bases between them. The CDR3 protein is CASSLEPGQMTYEQYF. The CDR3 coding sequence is TGTGCCAGCAGCTTGGAACCTGGGCAGATGACCTACGAGCAGTACTTC.

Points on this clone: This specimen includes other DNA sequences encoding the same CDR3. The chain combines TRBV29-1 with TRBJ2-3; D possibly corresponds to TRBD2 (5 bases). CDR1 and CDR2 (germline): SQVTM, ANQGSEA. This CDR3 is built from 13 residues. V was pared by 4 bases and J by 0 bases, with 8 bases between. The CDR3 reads CSVGGRSTDTQYF. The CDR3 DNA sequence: TGCAGCGTTGGAGGGAGAAGCACAGATACGCAGTATTTT.

CDR3 region: CASSFGGVETQYF. The CDR3 nucleotides read TGTGCCAGCAGCTTTGGGGGGGTGGAGACCCAGTACTTC. This rearrangement joins TRBV11-2 to TRBJ2-5, with TRBD2 matching over 7 bases. The V and J ends lost 3 bases and 5 bases, in that order; junction bases with no gene match: 3. This CDR3 region has 13 residues. Germline loops: CDR1 SGHAT, CDR2 FQNNGV.

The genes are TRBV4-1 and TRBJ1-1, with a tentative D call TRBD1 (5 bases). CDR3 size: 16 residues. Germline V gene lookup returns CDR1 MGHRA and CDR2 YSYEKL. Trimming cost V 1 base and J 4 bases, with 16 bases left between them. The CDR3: CASSQVAFWGGTEAFF. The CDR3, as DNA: TGCGCCAGCAGCCAAGTCGCCTTCTGGGGGGGCACTGAAGCTTTCTTT.

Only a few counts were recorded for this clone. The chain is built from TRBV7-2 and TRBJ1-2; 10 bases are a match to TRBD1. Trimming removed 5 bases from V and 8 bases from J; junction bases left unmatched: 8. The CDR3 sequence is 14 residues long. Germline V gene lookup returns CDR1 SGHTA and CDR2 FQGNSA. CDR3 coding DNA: TGTGCCAGCAGCATCCGACAGGGGGCGCCCGGCTACACCTTC. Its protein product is CASSIRQGAPGYTF.

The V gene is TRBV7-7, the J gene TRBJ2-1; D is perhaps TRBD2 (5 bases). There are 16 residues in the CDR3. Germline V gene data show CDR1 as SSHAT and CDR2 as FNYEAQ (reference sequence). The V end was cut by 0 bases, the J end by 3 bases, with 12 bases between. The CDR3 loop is CASSLAPDLDYNEQFF. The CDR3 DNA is TGTGCCAGCAGCTTAGCCCCGGACTTAGACTACAATGAGCAGTTCTTC.

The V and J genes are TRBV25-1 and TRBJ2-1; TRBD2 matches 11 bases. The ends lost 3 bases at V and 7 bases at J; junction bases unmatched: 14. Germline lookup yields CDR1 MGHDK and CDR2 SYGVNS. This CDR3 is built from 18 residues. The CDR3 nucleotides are TGTGCCAGCAGTGACCCCCCGAGTAGCGGGAGGGCCCGTAATGAGCAGTTCTTC. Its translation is CASSDPPSSGRARNEQFF.

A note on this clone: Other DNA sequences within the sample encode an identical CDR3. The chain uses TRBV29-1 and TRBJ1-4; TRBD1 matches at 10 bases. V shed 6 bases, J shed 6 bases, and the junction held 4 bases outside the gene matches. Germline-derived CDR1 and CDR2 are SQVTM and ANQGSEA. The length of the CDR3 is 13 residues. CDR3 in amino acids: CSVRQGADEKLFF. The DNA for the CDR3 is TGCAGCGTCCGACAGGGGGCGGATGAAAAACTGTTTTTT.

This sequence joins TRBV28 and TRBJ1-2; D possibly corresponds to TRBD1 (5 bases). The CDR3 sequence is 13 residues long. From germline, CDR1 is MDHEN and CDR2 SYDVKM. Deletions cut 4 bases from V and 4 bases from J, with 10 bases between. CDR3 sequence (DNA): TGTGCCAGCAGTTGGGTTGACAGCTATGGCTACACCTTC. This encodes CASSWVDSYGYTF.

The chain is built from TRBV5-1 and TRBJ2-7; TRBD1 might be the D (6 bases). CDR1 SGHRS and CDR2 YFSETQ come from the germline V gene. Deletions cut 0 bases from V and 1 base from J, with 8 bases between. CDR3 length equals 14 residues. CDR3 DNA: TGCGCCAGCAGCTTGGAGGGGGTATCCTACGAGCAGTACTTC. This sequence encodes CASSLEGVSYEQYF. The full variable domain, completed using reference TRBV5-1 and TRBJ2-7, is KAGVTQTPRYLIKTRGQQVTLSCSPISGHRSVSWYQQTPGQGLQFLFEYFSETQRNKGNFPGRFSGRQFSNSRSEMNVSTLELGDSALYLCASSLEGVSYEQYFGPGTRLTVT.

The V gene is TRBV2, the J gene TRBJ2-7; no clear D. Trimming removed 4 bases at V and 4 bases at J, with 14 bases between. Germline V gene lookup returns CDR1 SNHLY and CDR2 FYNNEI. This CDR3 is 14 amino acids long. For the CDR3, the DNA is TGTGCCAGCAGTGCTATAACCCGGCGGTACGAGCAGTACTTC. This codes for CASSAITRRYEQYF. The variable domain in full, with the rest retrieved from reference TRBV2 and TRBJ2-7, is EPEVTQTPSHQVTQMGQEVILRCVPISNHLYFYWYRQILGQKVEFLVSFYNNEISEKSEIFDDQFSVERPDGSNFTLKIRSTKLEDSAMYFCASSAITRRYEQYFGPGTRLTVT.

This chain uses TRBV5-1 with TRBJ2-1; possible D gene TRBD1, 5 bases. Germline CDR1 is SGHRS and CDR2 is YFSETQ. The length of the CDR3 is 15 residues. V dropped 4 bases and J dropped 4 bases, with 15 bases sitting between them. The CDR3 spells CASSLNDSPYNEQFF. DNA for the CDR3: TGCGCCAGCAGCCTGAATGACAGCCCTTACAATGAGCAGTTCTTC.

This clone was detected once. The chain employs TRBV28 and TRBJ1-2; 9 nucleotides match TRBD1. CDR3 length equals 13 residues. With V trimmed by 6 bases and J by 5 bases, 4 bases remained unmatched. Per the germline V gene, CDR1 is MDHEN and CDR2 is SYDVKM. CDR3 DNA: TGTGCCAGCAGCCGCGGACAGGGGTATGGCTACACCTTC. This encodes CASSRGQGYGYTF.

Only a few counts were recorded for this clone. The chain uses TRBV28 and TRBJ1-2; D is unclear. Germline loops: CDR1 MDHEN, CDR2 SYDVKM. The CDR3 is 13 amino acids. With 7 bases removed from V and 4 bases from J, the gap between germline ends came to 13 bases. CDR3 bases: TGTGCCAGCACCGTAGACACGTCCTATGGCTACACCTTC. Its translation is CASTVDTSYGYTF.

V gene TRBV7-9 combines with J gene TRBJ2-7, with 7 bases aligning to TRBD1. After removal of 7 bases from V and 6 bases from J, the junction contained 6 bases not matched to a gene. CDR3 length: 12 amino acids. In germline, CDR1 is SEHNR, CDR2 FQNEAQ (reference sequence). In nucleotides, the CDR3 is TGTGCCAGCACGCGACAGGGATCCGAGCAGTACTTC. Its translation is CASTRQGSEQYF.